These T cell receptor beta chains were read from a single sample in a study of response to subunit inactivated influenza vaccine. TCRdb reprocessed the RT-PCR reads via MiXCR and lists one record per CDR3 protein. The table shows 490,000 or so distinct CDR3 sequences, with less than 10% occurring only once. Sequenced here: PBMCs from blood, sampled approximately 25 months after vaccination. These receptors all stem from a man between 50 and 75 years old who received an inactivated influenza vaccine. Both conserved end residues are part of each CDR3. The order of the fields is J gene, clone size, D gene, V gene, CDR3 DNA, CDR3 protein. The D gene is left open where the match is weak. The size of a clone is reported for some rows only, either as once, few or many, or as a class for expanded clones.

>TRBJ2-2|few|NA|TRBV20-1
TGCAGTGCCAAATATAGGGGCACGAACACCGGGGAGCTGTTTTTT
CSAKYRGTNTGELFF
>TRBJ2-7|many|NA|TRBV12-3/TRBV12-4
TGTGCCAGCAGTTTAACCGGGTCTCTCGCCAACGAGCAGTACTTC
CASSLTGSLANEQYF
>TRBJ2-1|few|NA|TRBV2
TGTGCCAGCAGTGATATCGCCGCCTTGATTGAGCAGTTCTTC
CASSDIAALIEQFF
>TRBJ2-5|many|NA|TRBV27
TGTGCCAGCACTTTATCCAGGGGAGTTGGGACCCAGTACTTC
CASTLSRGVGTQYF
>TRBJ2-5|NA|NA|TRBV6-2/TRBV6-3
TGTGCCAGCGGCCAAAGACGTAAAGAAGAGACCCAGTACTTC
CASGQRRKEETQYF
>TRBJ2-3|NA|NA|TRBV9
TGTGCCAGCAGCGGGGCTAGCACAGATACGCAGTATTTT
CASSGASTDTQYF
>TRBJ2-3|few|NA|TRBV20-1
TGCAGTGCAACGATAGAAAGCACAGATACGCAGTATTTT
CSATIESTDTQYF
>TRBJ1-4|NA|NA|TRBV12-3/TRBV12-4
TGTGCCAGCAGTTTCGGCAGGGGACTTACTAATGAAAAACTGTTTTTT
CASSFGRGLTNEKLFF
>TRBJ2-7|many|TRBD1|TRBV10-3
TGTGCCATCAGTGGTACCGGGACAGGGGCTTACGAGCAGTACTTC
CAISGTGTGAYEQYF
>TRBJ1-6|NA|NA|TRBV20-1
TGCAGTGCTAGAGATTTGGGATCGGGGGTGGATAATTCACCCCTCCACTTT
CSARDLGSGVDNSPLHF
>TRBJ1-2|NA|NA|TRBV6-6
TGTGCCAGCAGTCGGCTAGGGGACTATGGCTACACCTTC
CASSRLGDYGYTF
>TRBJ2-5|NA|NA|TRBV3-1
TGTGCCAGCAGCCAAGATTGGGGGGACCAAGAGACCCAGTACTTC
CASSQDWGDQETQYF
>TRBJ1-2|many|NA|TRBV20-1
TGCAGTGCTAGAGGTGTCAACTCTAACTATGGCTACACCTTC
CSARGVNSNYGYTF
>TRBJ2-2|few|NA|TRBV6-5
TGTGCCAGCAGTTCCTCGGACCGTGGTGGCACCGGGGAGCTGTTTTTT
CASSSSDRGGTGELFF
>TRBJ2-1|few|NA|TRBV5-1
TGCGCCAGCAGCTTGAAGCCTGCAAGATACAATGAGCAGTTCTTC
CASSLKPARYNEQFF
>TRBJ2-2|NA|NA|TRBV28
TGTGCCAGCACCTTATCCGGGACAACGGACGCCACAACGAACACCGGGGAGCTGTTTTTT
CASTLSGTTDATTNTGELFF
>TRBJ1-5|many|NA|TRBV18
TGTGCCAGCTCCCCCCAGGTCCCCTTTGGGCCCCAGCATTTT
CASSPQVPFGPQHF
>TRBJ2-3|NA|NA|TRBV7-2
TGTGCCAGCAGCTTGGGTTCTGGTCCAGATACGCAGTATTTT
CASSLGSGPDTQYF
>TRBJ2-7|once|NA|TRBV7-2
TGTGCCAGCAGCTTAAGGAAAGTCCCCTACGAGCAGTACTTC
CASSLRKVPYEQYF
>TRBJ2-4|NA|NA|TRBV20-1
TGCAGTGCTAGTAAGGTGGGATTAGCCAAAAACATTCAGTACTTC
CSASKVGLAKNIQYF